A single sample is the source of the 28 T cell receptor beta chains below, sequenced in a study of T cell responses to AZD1222 COVID-19 vaccine. The data were produced by immunoSEQ multiplex PCR, yet TCRdb's version contains in-frame clones alone and is incomplete. This table has approximately 150,000 clones, less than 95% appearing once. The starting material was peripheral blood, obtained 28 days after the second AZD1222 dose. These receptors were taken from an adult who received the AZD1222 COVID-19 vaccine.

This sequence joins TRBV28 and TRBJ2-7, with 10 bases identical to TRBD2. The germline V gene has CDR1 MDHEN and CDR2 SYDVKM. V was clipped by 2 bases and J by 4 bases; unmatched bases: 8. The CDR3 loop spans 16 amino acids. The CDR3: CASSLAASGRWYEQYF. The CDR3 nucleotides read TGTGCCAGCAGTTTAGCGGCTAGCGGGAGATGGTACGAGCAGTACTTC.

The V gene is TRBV4-3, the J gene TRBJ1-4, with 7 bases matching TRBD1. V shed 7 bases and J 7 bases; nucleotides not matched to a gene: 9. This CDR3 is 14 amino acids long. In germline, CDR1 is LGHNA, CDR2 YSLEER. The CDR3 DNA reads as TGCGCCAGCATCGGGACAGCCACGGGTGAAAAACTGTTTTTT. This translates into CASIGTATGEKLFF.

Written as DNA, the CDR3 is TGTGCCAGCAGCTCCGGACAGGGGAGAGACGAGCAGTACTTC. It codes for CASSSGQGRDEQYF. The V call is TRBV5-4, the J call TRBJ2-7; the match to TRBD1 covers 9 bases. This CDR3 is 14 amino acids long. In germline, CDR1 is SGHNT, CDR2 YYREEE (reference sequence). The V gene end was trimmed by 3 bases and the J gene end by 5 bases; junction bases not matched to a gene: 6.

The V call is TRBV28, the J call TRBJ1-2, with D possibly being TRBD1 (5 bases). CDR3 length: 12 residues. Germline-derived CDR1 and CDR2 are MDHEN and SYDVKM. V was pared by 8 bases and J by 5 bases, with 12 bases between. The CDR3 region is CASGGWGYGYTF. The CDR3 DNA is TGTGCCAGCGGGGGGTGGGGATATGGCTACACCTTC.

This clone was observed a few times. The chain is built from TRBV20-1 and TRBJ2-7, with TRBD2 matching 7 bases. The CDR3 runs to 17 residues. The germline V gene encodes CDR1 DFQATT and CDR2 SNEGSKA (reference sequence). Losses at the gene ends were 3 bases for V and 2 bases for J; bases not matched to a gene: 16. This CDR3 is CSASLTISGRPTYEQYF. CDR3 DNA sequence: TGCAGTGCTAGTCTAACCATCTCCGGGAGGCCAACCTACGAGCAGTACTTC.

The chain recombines TRBV7-8 with TRBJ1-1, with D possibly matching TRBD1 (6 bases). V lost 8 bases and J 3 bases, leaving 13 bases between the germline ends. The CDR3 spans 13 residues. The germline V gene encodes CDR1 SGHVS and CDR2 FQNEAQ. CDR3 amino acids: CASRQGGYTEAFF. The CDR3 region has the DNA TGTGCCAGCCGCCAAGGGGGGTACACTGAAGCTTTCTTT.

This chain connects TRBV5-4 to TRBJ2-1; no definite D call. Per germline, CDR1 SGHNT and CDR2 YYREEE (reference sequence). The CDR3 extends over 13 amino acids. With 6 bases removed from V and 6 bases from J, the gap between germline ends came to 13 bases. The DNA of the CDR3 is TGTGCCAGCACAAACAAGGCCGGCAATGAGCAGTTCTTC. Encoded protein: CASTNKAGNEQFF.

V usage is TRBV7-2 and J usage is TRBJ2-7; tentative D call: TRBD2 (5 bases). The V end was cut by 0 bases, the J end by 7 bases, with 13 bases between. CDR1 and CDR2 (germline): SGHTA, FQGNSA. This CDR3 has 14 amino acids. The CDR3 bases are TGTGCCAGCAGCTTAGCGGGGTCCTGGGAGGAGCAGTACTTC. The encoded protein is CASSLAGSWEEQYF.

The chain uses TRBV5-1 and TRBJ2-2; TRBD2 is a possible D gene (6 bases). V lost 6 bases and J lost 4, with 19 bases in between. Germline lookup yields CDR1 SGHRS and CDR2 YFSETQ. This CDR3 contains 16 residues. Here the CDR3 reads CASTYTGGAGTGELFF. The CDR3 coding sequence is TGCGCCAGCACCTATACCGGGGGTGCGGGCACCGGGGAGCTGTTTTTT.

The chain is built from TRBV7-2 and TRBJ1-2, with D maybe TRBD1 (5 bases). Germline V CDR1 and CDR2: SGHTA, FQGNSA. The CDR3 runs 16 residues. The V end lost 2 bases, the J end lost 3 bases, and 16 bases lay between the germline ends. As DNA, the CDR3 is TGTGCCAGCAGCTTATTGGGGCCAGGGTGGCACTATGGCTACACCTTC. The encoded protein is CASSLLGPGWHYGYTF.

This clone was seen only once. CDR3 sequence reads: CSASREQGSYGYTF. CDR3 coding DNA: TGCAGTGCTAGTAGAGAACAGGGGTCCTATGGCTACACCTTC. The chain joins TRBV20-1 to TRBJ1-2, with 7 bases aligning to TRBD1. Germline V gene data show CDR1 as DFQATT and CDR2 as SNEGSKA (reference sequence). V was pared by 3 bases and J by 4 bases, with 8 bases of the junction left unmatched. The CDR3 extends over 14 amino acids.

This clone came up once. J is TRBJ2-7 and V is TRBV7-9; 7 bases map to TRBD1. The CDR3 extends over 15 amino acids. Germline-derived CDR1 and CDR2 are SEHNR and FQNEAQ (reference sequence). The trim removed 7 bases at V and 2 bases at J, leaving 11 bases unmatched. As DNA, the CDR3 is TGTGCCAGCACCTCCCCGGGACAGCGAACCTACGAGCAGTACTTC. Residues: CASTSPGQRTYEQYF.

The rearrangement joins TRBV5-1 to TRBJ2-7; TRBD1 agrees at 8 bases. The junction had 4 bases not matched to a gene; V was cut back by 0 bases and J by 2 bases. Germline lookup yields CDR1 SGHRS and CDR2 YFSETQ. This CDR3 has 15 residues. The CDR3 sequence is CASSLARTGPYEQYF. The CDR3 DNA is TGCGCCAGCAGCTTGGCCCGGACAGGGCCCTACGAGCAGTACTTC.

The V gene is TRBV27, the J gene TRBJ1-5; perhaps TRBD1 as D (5 bases). The CDR3 has 15 amino acids. V was trimmed by 0 bases and J by 3 bases, leaving 9 bases between them. Germline-derived CDR1 and CDR2 are MNHEY and SMNVEV (reference sequence). The CDR3, as DNA: TGTGCCAGCAGTTTATCAGGGGAGGTCAATCAGCCCCAGCATTTT. Amino acids: CASSLSGEVNQPQHF.

This clone has just one count. The chain has TRBV4-2 and TRBJ2-5, with D perhaps TRBD2 (6 bases). Trimming left V 5 bases short and J 4 bases short, with 11 bases between. The CDR3 extends over 13 amino acids. CDR1 and CDR2 from the germline V gene are LGHNA and YNFKEQ. The CDR3 region is CASSNNGGETQYF. As DNA, the CDR3 is TGTGCCAGCAGCAACAACGGGGGAGAGACCCAGTACTTC.

The chain couples TRBV21-1 to TRBJ1-5; the D call TRBD1 from the table was never checked on the DNA. TRBV21-1 is described as a pseudogene. This CDR3 is built from 16 residues. The CDR3 region is CASSKRGRGTNQPQHF. Written as DNA, the CDR3 is TGTGCCAGCAGCAAAAGGGGCAGGGGCACCAATCAGCCCCAGCATTTT.

This clone was found once. This chain links TRBV7-2 with TRBJ1-6; D is possibly TRBD1 (5 bases). CDR1 is SGHTA, CDR2 FQGNSA, per germline. Trimming left V 5 bases short and J 10 bases short, with 18 bases between. The CDR3 covers 15 residues. The CDR3 region has the DNA TGTGCCAGCAGCACACCGCCTGGGACGGTGTCACCCCTCCACTTT. It is translated as CASSTPPGTVSPLHF.

This sequence joins TRBV5-1 and TRBJ1-4; the D gene is possibly TRBD1 (6 bases). This CDR3 comprises 16 residues. Between the trimmed V and J ends, which lost 2 bases and 8 bases, there was a span of 19 bases. Per germline, CDR1 SGHRS and CDR2 YFSETQ. CDR3 DNA: TGCGCCAGCAGCTTAAGGACAGCTTTCAATGAAGAAAAACTGTTTTTT. Translating it yields CASSLRTAFNEEKLFF.

The genes are TRBV18 and TRBJ1-2, with 8 bases matching TRBD1. Germline V CDR1 and CDR2: KGHSH, LQKENI. The CDR3 is 15 residues long. V shed 3 bases, J shed 0 bases, and the junction held 3 bases outside the gene matches. CDR3 in DNA: TGTGCCAGCTCACCTGACAGGGGCACTAACTATGGCTACACCTTC. This encodes CASSPDRGTNYGYTF.

On this clone: This same CDR3 is encoded by further DNA sequences in the sample. The chain is built from TRBV3-1 (or the pseudogene TRBV3-2) and TRBJ1-1; 7 nucleotides line up with TRBD1. The germline CDR1 and CDR2 sequences are LGHDT and YNNKEL (reference sequence). Losses at the gene ends were 1 base for V and 1 base for J; bases not matched to a gene: 0. This CDR3 contains 14 residues. CDR3 amino acids: CASSQGTGNTEAFF. The CDR3, as DNA: TGTGCCAGCAGCCAAGGGACAGGGAACACTGAAGCTTTCTTT.

This clone was detected once. J is TRBJ2-2 and V is TRBV7-6, with D hard to call. Germline V CDR1 and CDR2: SGHVS, FNYEAQ. The CDR3 runs 16 residues. The V end was cut by 1 base, the J end by 2 bases, with 11 bases between. The CDR3 is CASSLGAGLNTGELFF. The DNA for the CDR3 is TGTGCCAGCAGCTTAGGGGCAGGCCTAAACACCGGGGAGCTGTTTTTT.

The rearrangement joins TRBV15 to TRBJ1-6; the match to TRBD1 covers 8 bases. The V gene's germline CDR1 is LNHNV and CDR2 YYDKDF (reference sequence). With 5 bases clipped from V and 9 bases from J, the junction kept 6 bases outside the gene matches. The CDR3 runs 14 residues. The CDR3 protein is CATSPRQGPSPLHF. The CDR3 bases are TGTGCCACCAGCCCCAGACAGGGGCCTTCACCCCTCCACTTT.

This clone turned up a few times. CDR3 DNA: TGTGCCAGCAGCTCCTCCCGGGTGGCCACCGGGGAGCTGTTTTTT. This gives the protein CASSSSRVATGELFF. The V and J genes are TRBV7-9 and TRBJ2-2; unclear D gene. Germline assignment: CDR1 SEHNR and CDR2 FQNEAQ (reference sequence). This CDR3 contains 15 residues. Trimming stripped 4 bases from V and 4 bases from J, with 13 bases between.

CDR3: CASSEGPLLQETQYF. The CDR3 region has the DNA TGTGCCAGCAGCGAGGGGCCCCTCCTCCAAGAGACCCAGTACTTC. The chain is built from TRBV9 and TRBJ2-5, with D possibly being TRBD1 (5 bases). The CDR3 has 15 residues. The V gene lost 3 bases and the J gene lost 1 base, with 13 bases spanning the gap. The germline V gene has CDR1 SGDLS and CDR2 YYNGEE.

With respect to this clone: Within the sample, other DNA sequences also encode this same CDR3. V usage is TRBV2 and J usage is TRBJ1-5; no reliable D call. CDR1 and CDR2 (germline): SNHLY, FYNNEI. V gave up 6 bases and J gave up 4 bases, with 4 bases separating them. CDR3 length equals 11 residues. This chain's CDR3 is CASSLNQPQHF. The CDR3, as DNA: TGTGCCAGCAGCTTAAATCAGCCCCAGCATTTT.

The chain recombines TRBV5-4 with TRBJ1-5; TRBD1 might be the D (5 bases). V shed 4 bases and J shed 2 bases, with 13 bases lying between them. The CDR3 contains 15 residues. CDR1 and CDR2 from the germline V gene are SGHNT and YYREEE (reference sequence). The CDR3 region has the DNA TGTGCCAGCAGCCCCGGGGGGGAGGGCAATCAGCCCCAGCATTTT. It codes for CASSPGGEGNQPQHF.

Only one count was recorded for this clone. The chain links TRBV30 to TRBJ1-4; unclear D gene. The ends were cut back, 7 bases at V and 10 bases at J, with 10 bases in the middle. Germline lookup yields CDR1 GTSNPN and CDR2 SVGIG (reference sequence). The CDR3 contains 10 residues. CDR3 DNA: TGTGCCTCGTCAGTGGGAAAACTGTTTTTT. Translating it yields CASSVGKLFF. Full variable domain (outside the CDR3, taken from reference TRBV30 and TRBJ1-4): SQTIHQWPATLVQPVGSPLSLECTVEGTSNPNLYWYRQAAGRGLQLLFYSVGIGQISSEVPQNLSASRPQDRQFILSSKKLLLSDSGFYLCASSVGKLFFGSGTQLSVL.

This chain uses TRBV18 with TRBJ2-2; the match to TRBD1 covers 9 bases. This CDR3 spans 15 amino acids. V shed 4 bases, J shed 6 bases, and the junction held 6 bases outside the gene matches. Germline CDR1 KGHSH, CDR2 LQKENI. CDR3 sequence reads: CASSRSGTGSGELFF. CDR3 in DNA: TGTGCCAGCTCACGTTCTGGGACAGGGTCCGGGGAGCTGTTTTTT.